The 4 T cell receptor beta chains reported below all come from one sample, sequenced in a study of graft-versus-host responses after intestinal transplantation. The data were produced by immunoSEQ multiplex PCR, yet TCRdb's version contains in-frame clones alone and is incomplete. The sample holds over 120,000 clones, over 90% seen once. Which antigens these TCRs recognize remains unknown. The sequences come from unstimulated CD4+ T cells sorted from spleen or lymph node cells, collected before intestinal transplant. These receptors came from a human donor who received an intestinal transplant.

The V call is TRBV28, the J call TRBJ1-3; no clear D gene. In germline, CDR1 is MDHEN, CDR2 SYDVKM. This CDR3 has 11 residues. Between the trimmed V and J ends, which lost 3 bases and 4 bases, there was a span of 1 base. The CDR3 sequence is CASSLGNTIYF. Written as DNA, the CDR3 is TGTGCCAGCAGTTTGGGAAACACCATATATTTT.

The chain joins TRBV14 to TRBJ2-2; D may match TRBD1 or TRBD2 (5 bases each). Trimming removed 4 bases from V and 0 bases from J, with 12 bases in between. The CDR3 extends over 16 amino acids. Per germline, CDR1 SGHDN and CDR2 FVKESK. CDR3 DNA: TGTGCCAGCAGCCCCCTCAGAGGGGCGAACACCGGGGAGCTGTTTTTT. Encoded protein: CASSPLRGANTGELFF.

The chain employs TRBV5-4 and TRBJ2-1, with D perhaps matching TRBD2 (8 bases). The CDR3 contains 17 residues. CDR1 and CDR2 from the germline V gene are SGHNT and YYREEE (reference sequence). Trimming left V 5 bases short and J 6 bases short, with 24 bases between. CDR3 residues: CASSSGGGDSRVNEQFF. CDR3 DNA: TGTGCCAGCAGTTCGGGAGGGGGCGATAGTCGGGTCAATGAGCAGTTCTTC.

The rearrangement joins TRBV6-5 to TRBJ2-7; 7 bases fit TRBD1. Germline-derived CDR1 and CDR2 are MNHEY and SVGAGI. CDR3 length: 14 amino acids. The J segment lost 6 bases and the V segment lost 4 bases, leaving 9 bases of the junction unmatched. The CDR3, as DNA: TGTGCCAGCAGTTCAAGACCCGCAGGGGGCGAGCAGTACTTC. This gives the protein CASSSRPAGGEQYF.